This T cell receptor beta chain was documented in a study of blood T cells in healthy people across ages. The CDR3 covers 16 residues. Germline CDR1 reads SGHKS; CDR2 reads YYEKEE (reference sequence). The table lists this clonotype with many counts. Its antigen is undetermined. Germline is not matched at one junction end, which may reflect a read error. Each donor's blood draw was around 9.1 milliliters of peripheral blood. Combining a sample-barcoded 5' primer with a J-beta primer mix, a second PCR ran for about 7 to 12 cycles. TCRdb redid the calling of the 5' RACE reads with MiXCR, one entry per CDR3 protein. In the table there are hundreds of thousands of distinct CDR3 sequences, about 28% of which are singletons. General study findings and limits: There was no known CMV status for donors, so expanded clonotype changes were possibly confounded. Age brought a roughly linear fall in TCR beta diversity measured per million T cells.

The sample taken for sequencing was blood. The source of this sequence is a woman aged 80 or over in good health. V is TRBV5-5 and J is TRBJ2-7, with D perhaps assigned TRBD1 or TRBD2 (5 bases each). The CDR3 here is CASSLEPGRSSYEQYF. For the CDR3, the DNA is TGCGCCAGCAGCTTGGAACCGGGACGTAGCTCCTACGAGCAGTACTTC.